These 25 T cell receptor beta chains originate from one sample sequenced in a study of Ad26.COV2.S vaccination and SARS-CoV-2 variants. Measured with immunoSEQ multiplex PCR; TCRdb has only the in-frame clones, and not every one. The sample has about 350,000 clones, approximately 86% seen once. Stated treatment: over 15 received Ad26.COV2.S at low or high dose, single or two shots; several received placebo; per-sample allocation not given. On day 63 after the first injection, vaccine and placebo recipients gave samples. The material sequenced was peripheral blood, taken in a trial of Ad26.COV2.S vaccine versus placebo. Receptor source: a person aged 18-60 years who received the Ad26.COV2.S COVID-19 vaccine or a placebo.

The CDR3 DNA follows: TGTGCCAGCGGAAATGTAGGGGCCAACGTCCTGACTTTC. Its translation is CASGNVGANVLTF. The V and J genes are TRBV27 and TRBJ2-6; the D is unclear. CDR3 length: 13 residues. Per the germline V gene, CDR1 is MNHEY and CDR2 is SMNVEV (reference sequence). The V end lost 8 bases, the J end lost 4 bases, and 9 bases lay between the germline ends.

The rearrangement links TRBV7-9 to TRBJ2-1, with 9 bases that match TRBD2. This CDR3 spans 14 amino acids. Per the germline V gene, CDR1 is SEHNR and CDR2 is FQNEAQ (reference sequence). J was trimmed by 10 bases and V by 4 bases; bases with no gene match: 8. CDR3 protein: CASSSRSLAGEQFF. CDR3 coding DNA: TGTGCCAGCAGCTCCCGGTCCCTAGCGGGGGAGCAGTTCTTC.

The chain recombines TRBV7-8 with TRBJ1-5, with D maybe TRBD1 (6 bases). Germline assignment: CDR1 SGHVS and CDR2 FQNEAQ. The V end was cut by 0 bases, the J end by 1 base, with 7 bases between. The CDR3 totals 15 residues. The CDR3 bases are TGTGCCAGCAGCTTAGCACAGGGAAGCAATCAGCCCCAGCATTTT. Protein: CASSLAQGSNQPQHF.

This chain uses TRBV10-3 with TRBJ2-2; D call uncertain. CDR3 length: 15 residues. Germline CDR1 reads ENHRY; CDR2 reads SYGVKD. V lost 1 base, J lost 2 bases, and 8 bases lay in between. CDR3 nucleotides: TGTGCCATCAGTGAGTTTGGGGTAAACACCGGGGAGCTGTTTTTT. Translation gives CAISEFGVNTGELFF.

This clone has more than one count but fewer than ten. The chain couples TRBV6-5 to TRBJ2-1; 10 bases are a match to TRBD2. The CDR3 covers 15 residues. Germline assignment: CDR1 MNHEY and CDR2 SVGAGI. With V trimmed by 6 bases and J by 8 bases, 10 bases remained unmatched. The CDR3 spells CASSFASGSSYEQFF. In DNA form, the CDR3 reads TGTGCCAGCAGCTTTGCTAGCGGGAGTTCTTATGAGCAGTTCTTC.

The J gene is TRBJ2-5, the V gene TRBV6-1; D uncertain. From germline, CDR1 is MNHNS and CDR2 SASEGT. This CDR3 contains 11 residues. The V gene lost 2 bases and the J gene lost 14 bases, with 12 bases spanning the gap. CDR3 bases: TGTGCCAGCAGTGAACGACTTGGTACTTACTTC. Encoded protein: CASSERLGTYF.

This clone appeared a single time. The chain uses TRBV10-3 and TRBJ2-5; 7 bases map to TRBD1. The junction had 5 bases not matched to a gene; V was cut back by 6 bases and J by 1 base. There are 14 residues in the CDR3. Germline assignment: CDR1 ENHRY and CDR2 SYGVKD. The CDR3 region has the DNA TGTGCCATCAGGGCACAGGGGATCCAAGAGACCCAGTACTTC. Translated: CAIRAQGIQETQYF.

This clone showed up just a few times. V gene TRBV10-2 combines with J gene TRBJ2-2, with 11 bases fitting TRBD2. V was pared by 4 bases and J by 5 bases, with 9 bases of the junction left unmatched. The CDR3 sequence is 17 residues long. The V gene's germline CDR1 is WSHSY and CDR2 SAAADI. The CDR3 coding sequence is TGCGCCAGCAGTGTCTTAGCGGGGGGGAGGCGGACCGGGGAGCTGTTTTTT. Its protein is CASSVLAGGRRTGELFF.

This rearrangement joins TRBV6-4 to TRBJ2-3; 10 nucleotides line up with TRBD2. Per germline, CDR1 MRHNA and CDR2 SNTAGT. The CDR3 runs to 15 residues. The V segment lost 5 bases and the J segment 1 base; nucleotides outside the gene matches: 3. The CDR3 region is CASSNSGRGTDTQYF. The CDR3 DNA reads TGTGCCAGCAGTAACAGCGGGAGGGGCACAGATACGCAGTATTTT.

CDR3 coding DNA: TGTGCCAGCAGCCCTCCGGGACTAGCGGCCCTCACAGATACGCAGTATTTT. Encoded protein: CASSPPGLAALTDTQYF. The genes are TRBV6-2 or TRBV6-3 and TRBJ2-3, with 11 bases fitting TRBD2. J lost 2 bases, V lost 6 bases, and 10 bases had no gene match. From germline, CDR1 is MNHEY and CDR2 SVGEGT. This CDR3 region has 17 residues.

The rearrangement joins TRBV12-3 or TRBV12-4 to TRBJ2-1; D remains ambiguous. This CDR3 region has 11 residues. The V gene lost 7 bases and the J gene lost 8 bases, with 9 bases spanning the gap. The CDR3: CASTIGYEQFF. In DNA, the CDR3 is TGTGCCAGCACCATAGGCTATGAGCAGTTCTTC.

The chain links TRBV27 to TRBJ2-2; 11 bases align to TRBD1. Germline lookup yields CDR1 MNHEY and CDR2 SMNVEV (reference sequence). This CDR3 contains 16 residues. V was clipped by 1 base and J by 5 bases; unmatched bases: 3. CDR3 protein: CASSLYGTGGTGELFF. CDR3 nucleotides: TGTGCCAGCAGTTTATACGGGACAGGGGGTACCGGGGAGCTGTTTTTT.

The chain has TRBV5-1 and TRBJ1-1; D not certain. The germline V gene has CDR1 SGHRS and CDR2 YFSETQ. The CDR3 is made up of 15 amino acids. V was shortened by 4 bases and J by 1 base, with 14 bases between the two germline ends. CDR3 bases: TGCGCCAGCAGCCCCCCGGGAGCGGGGAACACTGAAGCTTTCTTT. It yields the protein CASSPPGAGNTEAFF.

The chain has TRBV3-1 (or the pseudogene TRBV3-2) and TRBJ2-5; 8 positions agree with TRBD1. CDR1 and CDR2 (germline): LGHDT, YNNKEL (reference sequence). This CDR3 spans 14 amino acids. The junction had 3 bases not matched to a gene; V was cut back by 4 bases and J by 2 bases. The CDR3: CASSRGTGQETQYF. CDR3 DNA sequence: TGTGCCAGCAGCCGTGGGACAGGTCAAGAGACCCAGTACTTC.

The chain employs TRBV7-9 and TRBJ2-3, with TRBD2 as a possible D gene (6 bases). Trimming cost V 4 bases and J 2 bases, with 13 bases left between them. In germline, CDR1 is SEHNR, CDR2 FQNEAQ (reference sequence). The CDR3 is 15 residues long. This CDR3 reads CASSSLTGDTDTQYF. The CDR3 bases are TGTGCCAGCAGCTCCCTAACGGGGGACACAGATACGCAGTATTTT.

The rearrangement joins TRBV10-3 to TRBJ2-3; no reliable D call. The length of the CDR3 is 16 residues. The germline V gene has CDR1 ENHRY and CDR2 SYGVKD. V was pared by 0 bases and J by 2 bases, with 12 bases between. Written as DNA, the CDR3 is TGTGCCATCAGTGAGTCCCCTGGCGGAACCACAGATACGCAGTATTTT. Translating it yields CAISESPGGTTDTQYF.

The chain combines TRBV6-5 with TRBJ1-6; the D gene is possibly TRBD1 (5 bases). The CDR3 covers 15 residues. The V gene lost 4 bases and the J gene lost 8 bases, with 15 bases spanning the gap. Germline CDR1 MNHEY, CDR2 SVGAGI. Written as DNA, the CDR3 is TGTGCCAGCAGTTTAAACAGGAAGACGGATTCACCCCTCCACTTT. It is translated as CASSLNRKTDSPLHF.

The J gene is TRBJ1-3, the V gene TRBV6-5; 10 bases are a match to TRBD1. Germline trimming cut 2 bases from V and 4 bases from J; bases unmatched to any gene: 5. CDR1 is MNHEY and CDR2 is SVGAGI in the germline V gene. This CDR3 comprises 16 residues. The chain's CDR3 is CASSYRGQGTGNTIYF. In nucleotides, the CDR3 is TGTGCCAGCAGTTACAGGGGACAGGGGACGGGAAACACCATATATTTT.

The chain employs TRBV28 and TRBJ2-7; 7 nucleotides line up with TRBD1. The CDR3 is 15 residues long. J was trimmed by 4 bases and V by 2 bases; bases with no gene match: 8. Germline values: CDR1 MDHEN, CDR2 SYDVKM. The CDR3 DNA follows: TGTGCCAGCAGTTTAAATGGGGCAGGGGGTTACGAGCAGTACTTC. It codes for CASSLNGAGGYEQYF.

This clone appeared once. This chain uses TRBV28 with TRBJ2-1; 8 nucleotides agree with TRBD2. Germline V lookup: CDR1 MDHEN, CDR2 SYDVKM. The V segment lost 1 base and the J segment 7 bases; nucleotides outside the gene matches: 15. The CDR3 has 18 amino acids. The CDR3 is CASSLYPGLGGPTNEQFF. The CDR3 coding sequence is TGTGCCAGCAGTTTATACCCGGGACTAGGGGGGCCGACGAATGAGCAGTTCTTC. The complete variable domain, with remaining parts taken from reference TRBV28 and TRBJ2-1, reads DVKVTQSSRYLVKRTGEKVFLECVQDMDHENMFWYRQDPGLGLRLIYFSYDVKMKEKGDIPEGYSVSREKKERFSLILESASTNQTSMYLCASSLYPGLGGPTNEQFFGPGTRLTVL.

This chain joins TRBV7-3 and TRBJ2-7; no clear D gene. Germline CDR1 reads SGHTA; CDR2 reads FQGTGA. CDR3 length: 14 amino acids. V shed 5 bases and J shed 4 bases, with 15 bases lying between them. CDR3 residues: CASSALLRSYEQYF. CDR3 sequence (DNA): TGTGCCAGCAGCGCTCTCCTTAGATCTTACGAGCAGTACTTC. Combining the CDR3 with reference TRBV7-3 and TRBJ2-7 gives the whole variable domain GAGVSQTPSNKVTEKGKYVELRCDPISGHTALYWYRQSLGQGPEFLIYFQGTGAADDSGLPNDRFFAVRPEGSVSTLKIQRTERGDSAVYLCASSALLRSYEQYFGPGTRLTVT.

The chain is built from TRBV3-1 (or the pseudogene TRBV3-2) and TRBJ2-5; maybe TRBD2 (5 bases). Germline V gene sequence: CDR1 LGHDT, CDR2 YNNKEL (reference sequence). V lost 0 bases to trimming and J lost 2 bases, with 10 bases between them. CDR3 length equals 15 residues. CDR3: CASSQDSTGQETQYF. CDR3 in DNA: TGTGCCAGCAGCCAAGATTCCACGGGGCAAGAGACCCAGTACTTC.

The genes are TRBV7-8 and TRBJ2-7; maybe TRBD2 (6 bases). The CDR3 runs to 13 residues. Germline V gene data show CDR1 as SGHVS and CDR2 as FQNEAQ. V was cut by 4 bases and J by 5 bases, with 12 bases left in between. This CDR3 is CASSWGSGDEQYF. The CDR3 DNA is TGTGCCAGCAGCTGGGGGTCGGGGGACGAGCAGTACTTC.

The V and J genes are TRBV7-9 and TRBJ1-4; 7 bases match TRBD1. CDR3 length: 16 residues. Per germline, CDR1 SEHNR and CDR2 FQNEAQ (reference sequence). V lost 1 base, J lost 0 bases, and 2 bases stayed unmatched. CDR3 sequence reads: CASSLVGTATNEKLFF. The CDR3 DNA reads as TGTGCCAGCAGCTTAGTCGGGACAGCAACTAATGAAAAACTGTTTTTT.

A single count supports this clone. This chain's CDR3 is CASSSGTAINYGYTF. CDR3 nucleotide sequence: TGTGCCAGCAGTTCGGGGACAGCGATTAACTATGGCTACACCTTC. The chain uses TRBV6-2 or TRBV6-3 and TRBJ1-2; 7 bases agree with TRBD1. Germline V gene lookup returns CDR1 MNHEY and CDR2 SVGEGT. Losses at the gene ends were 4 bases for V and 1 base for J; bases not matched to a gene: 6. CDR3 size: 15 residues.